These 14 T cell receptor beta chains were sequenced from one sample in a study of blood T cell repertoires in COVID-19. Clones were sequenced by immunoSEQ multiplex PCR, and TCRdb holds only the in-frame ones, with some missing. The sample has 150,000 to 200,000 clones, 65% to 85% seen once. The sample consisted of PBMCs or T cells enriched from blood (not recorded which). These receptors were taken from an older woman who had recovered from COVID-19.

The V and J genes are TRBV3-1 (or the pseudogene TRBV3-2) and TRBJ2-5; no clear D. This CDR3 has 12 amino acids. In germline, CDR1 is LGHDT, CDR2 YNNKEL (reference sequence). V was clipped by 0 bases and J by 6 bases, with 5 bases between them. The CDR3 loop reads CASSQDYKTQYF. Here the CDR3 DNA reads TGTGCCAGCAGCCAAGATTACAAGACCCAGTACTTC.

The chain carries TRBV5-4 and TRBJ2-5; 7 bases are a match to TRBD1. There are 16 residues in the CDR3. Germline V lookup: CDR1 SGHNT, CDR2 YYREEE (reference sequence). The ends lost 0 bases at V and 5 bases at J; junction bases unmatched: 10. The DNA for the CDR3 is TGTGCCAGCAGCTTGGGGGACAGCTCTTGGGGGGAGACCCAGTACTTC. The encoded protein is CASSLGDSSWGETQYF.

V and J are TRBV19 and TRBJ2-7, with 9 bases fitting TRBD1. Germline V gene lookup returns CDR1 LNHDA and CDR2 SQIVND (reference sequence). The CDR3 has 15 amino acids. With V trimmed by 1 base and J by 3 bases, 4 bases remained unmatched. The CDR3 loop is CASSIAGTGIYEQYF. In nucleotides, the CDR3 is TGTGCCAGTAGTATAGCAGGGACAGGGATCTACGAGCAGTACTTC.

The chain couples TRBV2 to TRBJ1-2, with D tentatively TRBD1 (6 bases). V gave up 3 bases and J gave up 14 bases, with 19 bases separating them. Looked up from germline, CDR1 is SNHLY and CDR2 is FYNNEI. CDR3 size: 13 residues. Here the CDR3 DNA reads TGTGCCAGCAGTGACCCCTCGCGGGGGGGGCAGACCTTC. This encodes CASSDPSRGGQTF.

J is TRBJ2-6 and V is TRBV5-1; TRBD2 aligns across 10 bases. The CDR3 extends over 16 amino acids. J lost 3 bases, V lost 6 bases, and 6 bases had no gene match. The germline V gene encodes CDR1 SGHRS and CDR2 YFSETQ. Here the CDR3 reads CASTAGGPGGANVLTF. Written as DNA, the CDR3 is TGCGCCAGCACAGCGGGAGGGCCGGGTGGGGCCAACGTCCTGACTTTC.

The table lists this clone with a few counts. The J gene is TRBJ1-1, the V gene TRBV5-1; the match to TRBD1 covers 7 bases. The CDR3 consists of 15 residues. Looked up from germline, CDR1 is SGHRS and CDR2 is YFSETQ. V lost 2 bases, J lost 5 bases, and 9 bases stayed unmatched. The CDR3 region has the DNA TGCGCCAGCAGCTTAGGTCAGACAGGGAGGACTGAAGCTTTCTTT. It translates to CASSLGQTGRTEAFF.

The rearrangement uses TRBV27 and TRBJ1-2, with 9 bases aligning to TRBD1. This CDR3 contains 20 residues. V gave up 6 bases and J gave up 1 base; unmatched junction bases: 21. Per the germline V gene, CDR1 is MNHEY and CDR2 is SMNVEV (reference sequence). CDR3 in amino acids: CASRRSLEQGARPRNYGYTF. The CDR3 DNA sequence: TGTGCCAGCAGGCGGAGTCTTGAACAGGGGGCACGGCCCCGTAACTATGGCTACACCTTC.

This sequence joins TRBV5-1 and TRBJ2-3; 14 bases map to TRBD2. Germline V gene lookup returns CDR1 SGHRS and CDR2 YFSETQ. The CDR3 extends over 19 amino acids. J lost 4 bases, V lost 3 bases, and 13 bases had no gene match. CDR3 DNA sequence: TGCGCCAGCAGCTACAGTCCCGGGACTAGCGGGAGATGGGCAGATACGCAGTATTTT. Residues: CASSYSPGTSGRWADTQYF. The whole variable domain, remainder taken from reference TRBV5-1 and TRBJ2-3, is KAGVTQTPRYLIKTRGQQVTLSCSPISGHRSVSWYQQTPGQGLQFLFEYFSETQRNKGNFPGRFSGRQFSNSRSEMNVSTLELGDSALYLCASSYSPGTSGRWADTQYFGPGTRLTVL.

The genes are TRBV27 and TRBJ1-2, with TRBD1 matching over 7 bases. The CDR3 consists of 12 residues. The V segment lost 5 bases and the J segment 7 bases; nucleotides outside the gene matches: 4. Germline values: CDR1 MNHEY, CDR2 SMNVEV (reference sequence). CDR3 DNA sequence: TGTGCCAGCAGTACCACAGGGGTTGGCTACACCTTC. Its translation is CASSTTGVGYTF.

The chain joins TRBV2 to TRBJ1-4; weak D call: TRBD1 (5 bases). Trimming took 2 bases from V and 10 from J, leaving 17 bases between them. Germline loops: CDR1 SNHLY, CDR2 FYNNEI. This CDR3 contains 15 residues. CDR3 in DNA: TGTGCCAGCAGTGAACTGGGGTGGCAGGGCGGAAAACTGTTTTTT. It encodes CASSELGWQGGKLFF. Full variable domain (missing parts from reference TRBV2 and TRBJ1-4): EPEVTQTPSHQVTQMGQEVILRCVPISNHLYFYWYRQILGQKVEFLVSFYNNEISEKSEIFDDQFSVERPDGSNFTLKIRSTKLEDSAMYFCASSELGWQGGKLFFGSGTQLSVL.

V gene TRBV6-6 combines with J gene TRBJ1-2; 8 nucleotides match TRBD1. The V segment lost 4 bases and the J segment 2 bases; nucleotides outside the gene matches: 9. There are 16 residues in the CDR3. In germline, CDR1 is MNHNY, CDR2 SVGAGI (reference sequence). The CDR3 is CASSSLLTGENYGYTF. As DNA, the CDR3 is TGTGCCAGCAGTTCCCTTTTGACAGGGGAAAACTATGGCTACACCTTC.

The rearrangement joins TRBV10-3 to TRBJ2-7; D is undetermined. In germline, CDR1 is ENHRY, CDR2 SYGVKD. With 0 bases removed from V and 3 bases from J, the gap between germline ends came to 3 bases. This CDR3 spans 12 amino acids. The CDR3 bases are TGTGCCATCAGTGAGTCTAGCTACGAGCAGTACTTC. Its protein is CAISESSYEQYF.

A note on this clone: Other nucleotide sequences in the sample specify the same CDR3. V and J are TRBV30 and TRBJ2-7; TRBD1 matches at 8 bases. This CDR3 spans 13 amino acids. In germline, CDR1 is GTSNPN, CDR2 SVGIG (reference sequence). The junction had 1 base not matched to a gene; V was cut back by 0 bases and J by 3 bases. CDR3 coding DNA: TGTGCCTGGAGTGTACAGGGGGGCTACGAGCAGTACTTC. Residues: CAWSVQGGYEQYF.

CDR3 DNA: TGTGCCAGCAGCCAGGGACACTTGAACACTGAAGCTTTCTTT. Encoded protein: CASSQGHLNTEAFF. The chain recombines TRBV9 with TRBJ1-1; D possibly corresponds to TRBD1 (6 bases). Trimming removed 4 bases at V and 0 bases at J, with 10 bases between. Germline lookup yields CDR1 SGDLS and CDR2 YYNGEE. This CDR3 is 14 amino acids long. The whole variable domain, remainder taken from reference TRBV9 and TRBJ1-1, is DSGVTQTPKHLITATGQRVTLRCSPRSGDLSVYWYQQSLDQGLQFLIQYYNGEERAKGNILERFSAQQFPDLHSELNLSSLELGDSALYFCASSQGHLNTEAFFGQGTRLTVV.